Shown below are 25 T cell receptor beta chains from a single sample sequenced in a study of blood T cell repertoires in COVID-19. Data came from immunoSEQ multiplex PCR; TCRdb stores just in-frame clones and leaves some out. The sample records about 76,000 clones, approximately 80% being singletons. Material: peripheral blood. These receptors all come from a man older than 75 with acute or convalescent COVID-19.

V usage is TRBV28 and J usage is TRBJ1-2; D uncertain. V was trimmed by 6 bases and J by 3 bases, leaving 14 bases between them. The CDR3 runs 14 residues. CDR1 and CDR2 (germline): MDHEN, SYDVKM. The chain's CDR3 is CASSPAAADYGYTF. The DNA of the CDR3 is TGTGCCAGCAGCCCAGCGGCGGCGGACTATGGCTACACCTTC.

The chain joins TRBV27 to TRBJ2-2, with 16 bases aligning to TRBD2. The CDR3 spans 18 residues. Trimming cost V 4 bases and J 4 bases; bases outside gene matches: 6. Germline CDR1 reads MNHEY; CDR2 reads SMNVEV (reference sequence). CDR3 protein: CASSSGTSGRASTGELFF. For the CDR3, the DNA is TGTGCCAGCAGTTCCGGGACTAGCGGGAGGGCCTCCACCGGGGAGCTGTTTTTT.

The chain joins TRBV18 to TRBJ2-1; 9 bases agree with TRBD2. CDR3 length equals 16 residues. Germline CDR1 and CDR2: KGHSH and LQKENI. J gave up 2 bases and V 6 bases, and 8 bases lay outside the gene matches. The CDR3 sequence is CASSPGLASPYNEQFF. CDR3 bases: TGTGCCAGCTCCCCGGGACTAGCCTCCCCCTACAATGAGCAGTTCTTC.

The rearrangement joins TRBV3-1 (or the pseudogene TRBV3-2) to TRBJ2-3, with 7 bases that match TRBD2. The CDR3 consists of 16 residues. Germline lookup yields CDR1 LGHDT and CDR2 YNNKEL (reference sequence). Trimming cost V 0 bases and J 0 bases; bases outside gene matches: 3. CDR3 sequence reads: CASSQEKAGSTDTQYF. Here the CDR3 DNA reads TGTGCCAGCAGCCAAGAGAAAGCGGGGAGCACAGATACGCAGTATTTT.

This chain uses TRBV4-3 with TRBJ2-3, with 7 bases matching TRBD2. Germline V gives CDR1 LGHNA, CDR2 YSLEER. V lost 0 bases to trimming and J lost 1 base; unmatched junction nucleotides: 1. The CDR3 length is 15 residues. CDR3 sequence: CASSQEAGGTDTQYF. The CDR3 DNA follows: TGCGCCAGCAGCCAAGAGGCGGGAGGCACAGATACGCAGTATTTT.

This clone was recorded only once. The V gene is TRBV5-4, the J gene TRBJ1-1; TRBD1 might be the D (6 bases). The CDR3 is 13 amino acids. Trimming shortened V by 9 bases and J by 5 bases, and 17 bases separated the two germline ends. Germline V CDR1 and CDR2: SGHNT, YYREEE (reference sequence). The DNA for the CDR3 is TGTGCCAACCCCTTTCAGGGGTGGACTGAAGCTTTCTTT. Translation: CANPFQGWTEAFF. Complete variable domain (other parts from reference TRBV5-4 and TRBJ1-1): ETGVTQSPTHLIKTRGQQVTLRCSSQSGHNTVSWYQQALGQGPQFIFQYYREEENGRGNFPPRFSGLQFPNYSSELNVNALELDDSALYLCANPFQGWTEAFFGQGTRLTVV.

V is TRBV3-1 (or the pseudogene TRBV3-2) and J is TRBJ2-7; a weak D match, TRBD1 (5 bases). The CDR3 loop spans 14 amino acids. Trimming cost V 1 base and J 1 base, with 8 bases left between them. The germline V gene encodes CDR1 LGHDT and CDR2 YNNKEL (reference sequence). CDR3 bases: TGTGCCAGCAGCCAAGGGCAGGGTTCCTACGAGCAGTACTTC. Encoded protein: CASSQGQGSYEQYF.

This chain uses TRBV6-4 with TRBJ2-3, with D possibly being TRBD2 (6 bases). The CDR3 spans 13 residues. Germline CDR1 and CDR2: MRHNA and SNTAGT. The V and J ends lost 3 bases and 5 bases respectively, with 9 bases between them. DNA of the CDR3: TGTGCCAGCAGTGAGTGGAGGGGAGATACGCAGTATTTT. It specifies CASSEWRGDTQYF.

The chain links TRBV28 to TRBJ1-6, with D possibly being TRBD1 (5 bases). The germline CDR1 and CDR2 sequences are MDHEN and SYDVKM. The CDR3 loop spans 16 amino acids. Trimming left V 3 bases short and J 10 bases short, with 19 bases between. In nucleotides, the CDR3 is TGTGCCAGCAGTTTGGGGGTAGGAGGGGATACCTCACCCCTCCACTTT. This codes for CASSLGVGGDTSPLHF.

This rearrangement joins TRBV4-1 to TRBJ2-5; D remains unclear. From germline, CDR1 is MGHRA and CDR2 YSYEKL. With 1 base removed from V and 0 bases from J, the gap between germline ends came to 12 bases. The CDR3 runs 16 residues. The CDR3 region has the DNA TGCGCCAGCAGCCAAGGTTGGCAGGCCAACCAAGAGACCCAGTACTTC. Amino acids: CASSQGWQANQETQYF.

The chain uses TRBV7-9 and TRBJ2-3; 8 bases line up with TRBD1. From germline, CDR1 is SEHNR and CDR2 FQNEAQ (reference sequence). There are 15 residues in the CDR3. V trimming: 5 bases; J trimming: 1 base; junction bases outside the gene matches: 5. The CDR3 coding sequence is TGTGCCAGCAGCCCTGACAGGGGCGGCACAGATACGCAGTATTTT. Protein product: CASSPDRGGTDTQYF.

The chain joins TRBV5-1 to TRBJ2-1; D ambiguous. V lost 2 bases and J 6 bases, leaving 3 bases between the germline ends. The CDR3 loop spans 11 amino acids. Germline V gives CDR1 SGHRS, CDR2 YFSETQ. In nucleotides, the CDR3 is TGCGCCAGCAGCTTTCTCAATGAGCAGTTCTTC. Amino acids: CASSFLNEQFF.

CDR3 residues: CASSSPGLAGSYEQYF. The CDR3 DNA sequence: TGTGCCAGCAGCTCCCCAGGACTAGCGGGATCATACGAGCAGTACTTC. The V and J genes are TRBV7-2 and TRBJ2-7, with TRBD2 identical over 12 bases. Germline CDR1 SGHTA, CDR2 FQGNSA. The CDR3 runs to 16 residues. V gave up 4 bases and J gave up 4 bases; unmatched junction bases: 8.

There are a few counts of this clone. Other DNA sequences within the sample encode an identical CDR3. J is TRBJ1-1 and V is TRBV7-9; D call uncertain. The germline V gene has CDR1 SEHNR and CDR2 FQNEAQ (reference sequence). V gave up 2 bases and J gave up 2 bases, with 3 bases separating them. The CDR3 is 12 amino acids. The DNA for the CDR3 is TGTGCCAGCAGCTTACAAAACACTGAAGCTTTCTTT. Amino acids: CASSLQNTEAFF.

This clone was observed a few times. The gene calls are TRBV9 and TRBJ2-1; D possibly corresponds to TRBD2 (5 bases). The CDR3 consists of 17 residues. With 1 base removed from V and 0 bases from J, the gap between germline ends came to 14 bases. CDR1 SGDLS and CDR2 YYNGEE come from the germline V gene. In DNA form, the CDR3 reads TGTGCCAGCAGCGTATCCCTAGCTCAGAGCTCCTACAATGAGCAGTTCTTC. It specifies CASSVSLAQSSYNEQFF.

The V call is TRBV18, the J call TRBJ1-2; TRBD1 aligns across 10 bases. The V segment lost 5 bases and the J segment 2 bases; nucleotides outside the gene matches: 8. CDR3 size: 16 residues. CDR1 is KGHSH and CDR2 is LQKENI in the germline V gene. This CDR3 reads CASSKDRGRQNYGYTF. The CDR3 DNA reads TGTGCCAGCTCAAAAGACAGGGGGCGCCAAAACTATGGCTACACCTTC.

Only one count was recorded for this clone. This chain connects TRBV5-5 to TRBJ1-2; 10 bases are shared with TRBD1. CDR3 size: 16 residues. The trim removed 1 base at V and 4 bases at J, leaving 7 bases unmatched. Germline V lookup: CDR1 SGHKS, CDR2 YYEKEE (reference sequence). For the CDR3, the DNA is TGTGCCAGCAGCTTGTCAGGGACAGGGGCCCCCTATGGCTACACCTTC. This codes for CASSLSGTGAPYGYTF.

The rearrangement uses TRBV28 and TRBJ1-1, with D maybe TRBD1 (5 bases). With 5 bases removed from V and 4 bases from J, the gap between germline ends came to 11 bases. This CDR3 has 13 residues. The germline CDR1 and CDR2 sequences are MDHEN and SYDVKM. CDR3 DNA sequence: TGTGCCAGCAGTCCATCAGGGCCCACTGAAGCTTTCTTT. Encoded protein: CASSPSGPTEAFF.

The chain has TRBV24-1 and TRBJ1-1, with 9 nucleotides matching TRBD1. The germline V gene encodes CDR1 KGHDR and CDR2 SFDVKD. J was trimmed by 4 bases and V by 7 bases; bases with no gene match: 3. The CDR3 length is 13 residues. The chain's CDR3 is CATRSTGGTEAFF. Here the CDR3 DNA reads TGTGCCACCAGATCGACAGGGGGCACTGAAGCTTTCTTT.

This clone is a singleton in its sample. The chain has TRBV27 and TRBJ1-6, with D possibly TRBD1 on 6 matching bases. The CDR3 spans 14 residues. Germline CDR1 reads MNHEY; CDR2 reads SMNVEV (reference sequence). The germline V and J ends were trimmed by 5 bases and 6 bases, with 11 bases remaining between them. CDR3 sequence reads: CASSRDRTNSPLHF. In nucleotides, the CDR3 is TGTGCCAGCAGTCGTGACAGGACTAATTCACCCCTCCACTTT.

The CDR3 DNA follows: TGCAGCGTTGAAGGGGTCGGGGGGCCCGGCACTGAAGCTTTCTTT. Translated, it gives CSVEGVGGPGTEAFF. The chain combines TRBV29-1 with TRBJ1-1; D might be TRBD1 (6 bases). Germline V lookup: CDR1 SQVTM, CDR2 ANQGSEA. V gave up 1 base and J gave up 4 bases, with 16 bases separating them. This CDR3 contains 15 residues.

This rearrangement joins TRBV2 to TRBJ2-5; 16 nucleotides match TRBD2. Per germline, CDR1 SNHLY and CDR2 FYNNEI. The V and J ends lost 6 bases and 6 bases, in that order; junction bases with no gene match: 4. The CDR3 is 15 amino acids. The CDR3 sequence is CASRGLAGGPQTQYF. CDR3 sequence (DNA): TGTGCCAGCAGGGGACTAGCGGGAGGGCCACAGACCCAGTACTTC.

The chain couples TRBV5-1 to TRBJ2-3; the match to TRBD1 covers 8 bases. The CDR3 runs 13 residues. Trimming removed 6 bases from V and 2 bases from J; junction bases left unmatched: 2. Germline V gene data show CDR1 as SGHRS and CDR2 as YFSETQ. The DNA for the CDR3 is TGCGCCAGCACCCAGGGGGCCACAGATACGCAGTATTTT. Translation gives CASTQGATDTQYF.

On this clone: The DNA is omitted, as the CDR3 cannot be located on it reliably, and the CDR3 follows TCRdb's listing. CDR3: CASTIVGGGASTNEKLFF. This chain joins TRBV21-1 and TRBJ1-4; the table calls TRBD1, which could not be checked here. TRBV21-1 is reported as a pseudogene. The CDR3 adds up to 18 amino acids, both ends counted.

The chain is built from TRBV6-5 and TRBJ2-7; 7 nucleotides match TRBD1. Germline CDR1 reads MNHEY; CDR2 reads SVGAGI. The CDR3 runs to 16 residues. The junction had 5 bases not matched to a gene; V was cut back by 0 bases and J by 0 bases. The CDR3 is CASSYSTGTLSYEQYF. Written as DNA, the CDR3 is TGTGCCAGCAGTTACTCGACAGGGACCCTCTCCTACGAGCAGTACTTC.